This T cell receptor (beta chain) is from a study of CD8+ T cells in alopecia areata. Described treatment: oral pan-JAK inhibitor, 5-10 mg twice daily. The germline V gene has CDR1 MGHDK and CDR2 SYGVNS. This CDR3 has 15 amino acids. Trimming cost V 3 bases and J 2 bases, with 14 bases left between them. The table lists this clone with a few counts. Extraction of RNA preceded its reverse transcription into cDNA, which served as the sequencing template. Clones were read by immunoSEQ multiplex PCR, and TCRdb kept only the in-frame ones, dropping some. The sample carries about 190,000 clones, 50% to 60% recorded once.

This clonotype originated in a human donor with alopecia areata. The source material was CD4+ T cells sorted from blood, sampled at week 4, from a patient treated with tofacitinib. The rearrangement links TRBV25-1 to TRBJ2-7; D not resolved. Here the CDR3 reads CASSDGRRSTYEQYF. As DNA, the CDR3 is TGTGCCAGCAGTGACGGTCGCAGATCGACCTACGAGCAGTACTTC.